This is a list of T cell receptor beta chains from one sample in a study of Ad26.COV2.S vaccination and SARS-CoV-2 variants. Here immunoSEQ multiplex PCR was the method, and the copy in TCRdb shows in-frame clones only, minus some. Among hundreds of thousands of clones listed, approximately 90% were seen once. Sample: peripheral blood, taken in a trial of Ad26.COV2.S vaccine versus placebo. The source is a person between 18 and 59 years old who received the Ad26.COV2.S COVID-19 vaccine or a placebo. Each CDR3 is given with its conserved first and last residue. Fields, in order: V gene, J gene, clone size, D gene, CDR3 protein, CDR3 DNA. A D gene is named only where the DNA matches it firmly. Clone size is stated in some rows and not others, as once, few, many or a class when expanded.

TRBV7-8	TRBJ2-3	.	TRBD2	CASSLEMGLVTDTQYF	TGTGCCAGCAGCTTAGAAATGGGACTAGTTACAGATACGCAGTATTTT
TRBV7-9	TRBJ2-7	.	.	CASSFPAGGLYEQYF	TGTGCCAGCAGCTTTCCGGCAGGGGGGCTCTACGAGCAGTACTTC
TRBV27	TRBJ2-1	.	TRBD2	CASSPYSGERFF	TGTGCCAGCAGTCCCTATAGCGGGGAGCGGTTCTTC
TRBV7-9	TRBJ1-4	.	.	CASSFPNEKLFF	TGTGCCAGCAGCTTCCCTAATGAAAAACTGTTTTTT
TRBV21-1	TRBJ2-2	.	.	CATVRDRGLLAGEAGELFF	TGTGCCACTGTCCGGGACAGGGGGCTTCTAGCGGGAGAGGCCGGGGAGCTGTTTTTT
TRBV6-5	TRBJ2-1	.	.	CASSYQDYSYNEQFF	TGTGCCAGCAGTTACCAGGACTACTCCTACAATGAGCAGTTCTTC
TRBV2	TRBJ1-3	.	.	CASSPGQISSGNTIYF	TGTGCCAGCAGCCCCGGACAGATCAGCTCTGGAAACACCATATATTTT
TRBV6-5	TRBJ1-5	once	.	CASRRDWDQPQHF	TGTGCCAGCAGACGGGACTGGGATCAGCCCCAGCATTTT
TRBV7-8	TRBJ2-7	.	TRBD2	CASSHLGGGPYEQYF	TGTGCCAGCAGCCACCTCGGGGGAGGGCCCTACGAGCAGTACTTC
TRBV7-9	TRBJ1-1	.	.	CASSQIWGGTEAFF	TGTGCCAGCAGCCAGATATGGGGCGGCACTGAAGCTTTCTTT
TRBV7-8	TRBJ1-3	.	.	CASSLMTVDGNTIYF	TGTGCCAGCAGCTTAATGACAGTGGATGGAAACACCATATATTTT
TRBV11-2	TRBJ2-2	.	.	CASSTREGPGELFF	TGTGCCAGCAGCACTAGAGAGGGGCCCGGGGAGCTGTTTTTT
TRBV24-1	TRBJ2-1	.	.	CATSDWANNEQFF	TGTGCCACCAGTGATTGGGCCAACAATGAGCAGTTCTTC
TRBV18	TRBJ2-7	.	TRBD2	CASSPQTSVAGEQYF	TGTGCCAGCTCCCCGCAGACTAGCGTGGCGGGGGAGCAGTACTTC
TRBV7-6	TRBJ1-1	.	.	CASSLLQNTEAFF	TGTGCCAGCAGCTTATTACAGAACACTGAAGCTTTCTTT
TRBV2	TRBJ2-1	.	.	CASSEARSSHEQFF	TGTGCCAGCAGTGAAGCGCGATCTAGCCATGAGCAGTTCTTC
TRBV7-2	TRBJ2-2	.	TRBD1	CASRPNRGRRELFF	TGTGCCAGCAGGCCTAACAGGGGGCGCCGGGAGCTGTTTTTT
TRBV5-1	TRBJ1-2	.	.	CASSLEGETNYGYTF	TGCGCCAGCAGCTTGGAGGGGGAGACTAACTATGGCTACACCTTC
TRBV3-1/TRBV3-2	TRBJ2-1	.	TRBD2	CASSQALAGVGNEQFF	TGTGCCAGCAGCCAGGCACTAGCGGGAGTTGGCAATGAGCAGTTCTTC
TRBV7-2	TRBJ1-5	few	.	CASSLVVSNQPQHF	TGTGCCAGCAGCTTAGTGGTTAGCAATCAGCCCCAGCATTTT
TRBV7-2	TRBJ2-6	.	.	CASSLAISGANVLTF	TGTGCCAGCAGCTTAGCCATCTCTGGGGCCAACGTCCTGACTTTC
TRBV10-2	TRBJ2-3	.	.	CASSAQQDTQYF	TGCGCCAGCAGTGCCCAGCAGGATACGCAGTATTTT
TRBV3-1/TRBV3-2	TRBJ2-7	.	.	CASSQVMWREQYF	TGTGCCAGCAGCCAAGTGATGTGGCGGGAGCAGTACTTC
TRBV3-1/TRBV3-2	TRBJ1-2	.	.	CASSQESIEGGGANYGYTF	TGTGCCAGCAGCCAAGAGTCGATTGAGGGTGGGGGAGCTAACTATGGCTACACCTTC
TRBV18	TRBJ1-1	.	.	CASSQNGQSEAFF	TGTGCCAGCTCACAGAACGGACAGAGTGAAGCTTTCTTT
TRBV5-5	TRBJ1-4	.	.	CASSSTSERGNEKLFF	TGTGCCAGCAGCTCCACCTCCGAGAGGGGAAATGAAAAACTGTTTTTT
TRBV7-9	TRBJ1-1	.	.	CASSQRDWNTEAFF	TGTGCCAGCAGCCAAAGGGACTGGAACACTGAAGCTTTCTTT
TRBV30	TRBJ1-5	.	.	CAWTQGRNQPQHF	TGTGCCTGGACCCAAGGGCGGAATCAGCCCCAGCATTTT
TRBV6-2/TRBV6-3	TRBJ2-7	.	TRBD2	CASSYWITSAYEQYF	TGTGCCAGCAGTTACTGGATCACTAGCGCCTACGAGCAGTACTTC
TRBV6-5	TRBJ2-3	.	TRBD2	CASSWSGRSDTQYF	TGTGCCAGCAGTTGGAGCGGGAGGTCAGATACGCAGTATTTT
TRBV18	TRBJ1-6	.	.	CASSPTPSGNSPLHF	TGTGCCAGCTCACCAACCCCCTCAGGAAATTCACCCCTCCACTTT
TRBV20-1	TRBJ2-7	.	TRBD2	CSASAQTSAAYEQYF	TGCAGTGCTAGTGCCCAAACTAGCGCAGCCTACGAGCAGTACTTC
TRBV6-2/TRBV6-3	TRBJ2-1	.	TRBD1	CASSYAGQGYNEQFF	TGTGCCAGCAGTTACGCCGGACAGGGTTACAATGAGCAGTTCTTC
TRBV5-1	TRBJ2-3	.	TRBD2	CASSESLAGGTDTQYF	TGCGCCAGCAGCGAGTCACTAGCGGGAGGAACAGATACGCAGTATTTT
TRBV15	TRBJ2-7	.	TRBD2	CATSSIPGLAGGHEQYF	TGTGCCACCAGCAGCATCCCGGGACTAGCGGGAGGCCACGAGCAGTACTTC